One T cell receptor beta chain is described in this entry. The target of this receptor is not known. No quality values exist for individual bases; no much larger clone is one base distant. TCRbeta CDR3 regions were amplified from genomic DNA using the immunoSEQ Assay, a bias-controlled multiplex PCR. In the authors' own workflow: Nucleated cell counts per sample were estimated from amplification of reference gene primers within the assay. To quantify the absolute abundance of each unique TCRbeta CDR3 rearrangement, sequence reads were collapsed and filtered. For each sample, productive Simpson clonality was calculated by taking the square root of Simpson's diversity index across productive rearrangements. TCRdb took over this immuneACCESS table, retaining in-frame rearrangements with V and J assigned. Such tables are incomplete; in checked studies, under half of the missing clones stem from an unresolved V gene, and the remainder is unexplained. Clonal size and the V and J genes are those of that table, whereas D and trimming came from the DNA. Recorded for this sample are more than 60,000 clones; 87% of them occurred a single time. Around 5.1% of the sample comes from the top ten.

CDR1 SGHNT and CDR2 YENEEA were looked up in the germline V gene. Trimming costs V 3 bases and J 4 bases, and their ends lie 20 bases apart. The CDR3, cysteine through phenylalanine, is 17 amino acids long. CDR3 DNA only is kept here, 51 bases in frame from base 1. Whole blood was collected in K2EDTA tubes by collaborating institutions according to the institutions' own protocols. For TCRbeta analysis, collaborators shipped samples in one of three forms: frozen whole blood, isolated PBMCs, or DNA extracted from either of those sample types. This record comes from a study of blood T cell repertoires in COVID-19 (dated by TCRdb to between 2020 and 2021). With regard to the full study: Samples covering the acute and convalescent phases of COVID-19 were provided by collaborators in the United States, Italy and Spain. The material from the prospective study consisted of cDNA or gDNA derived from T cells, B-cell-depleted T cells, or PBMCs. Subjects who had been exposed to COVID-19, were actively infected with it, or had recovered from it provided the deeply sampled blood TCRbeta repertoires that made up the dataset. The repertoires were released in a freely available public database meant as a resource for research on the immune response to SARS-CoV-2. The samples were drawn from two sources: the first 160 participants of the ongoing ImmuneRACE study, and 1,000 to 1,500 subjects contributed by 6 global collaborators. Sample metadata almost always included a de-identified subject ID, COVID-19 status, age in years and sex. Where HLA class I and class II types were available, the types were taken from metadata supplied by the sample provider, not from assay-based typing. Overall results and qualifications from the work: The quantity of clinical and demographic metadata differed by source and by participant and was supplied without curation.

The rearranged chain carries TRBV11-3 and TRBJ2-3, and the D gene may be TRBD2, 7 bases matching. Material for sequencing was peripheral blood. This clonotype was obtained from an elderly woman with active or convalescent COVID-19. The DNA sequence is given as TGTGCCAGCAGCTTCAATACGGGGGGCGCGGGTCCAGATACGCAGTATTTT. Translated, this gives CASSFNTGGAGPDTQYF.